These 12 T cell receptor beta chains were all obtained from the same sample, sequenced in a study of blood T cell repertoires in COVID-19. The protocol was immunoSEQ multiplex PCR, while the TCRdb copy is restricted to in-frame clones and leaves out a portion. The sample carries about 230,000 clones, 89% recorded once. The sequenced sample was PBMCs or T cells enriched from blood (not recorded which). Receptor source: a woman under 40 with acute COVID-19.

This chain uses TRBV11-2 with TRBJ2-6; 8 nucleotides align to TRBD1. Germline V gene lookup returns CDR1 SGHAT and CDR2 FQNNGV. Trimming removed 5 bases from V and 2 bases from J; junction bases left unmatched: 8. The CDR3 runs to 17 residues. The CDR3 reads CASSLGQGVPGANVLTF. The CDR3 region has the DNA TGTGCCAGCAGCCTCGGACAGGGTGTCCCTGGGGCCAACGTCCTGACTTTC.

The rearrangement uses TRBV5-1 and TRBJ1-3; a possible D gene is TRBD1 (6 bases). Per germline, CDR1 SGHRS and CDR2 YFSETQ. The CDR3 is made up of 16 amino acids. V lost 6 bases and J 1 base, leaving 17 bases between the germline ends. For the CDR3, the DNA is TGCGCCAGCACCATGGGGGCAGGGACATCTGGAAACACCATATATTTT. This codes for CASTMGAGTSGNTIYF.

CDR3: CASTSGGAQETQYF. CDR3 coding DNA: TGCGCCAGTACTAGCGGGGGGGCCCAAGAGACCCAGTACTTC. The gene calls are TRBV5-1 and TRBJ2-5; 13 positions agree with TRBD2. The germline CDR1 and CDR2 sequences are SGHRS and YFSETQ. V gave up 8 bases and J gave up 1 base; unmatched junction bases: 2. The CDR3 sequence is 14 residues long.

The chain has TRBV4-2 and TRBJ2-3; possibly TRBD2 for D (5 bases). V was trimmed by 2 bases and J by 5 bases, leaving 14 bases between them. Germline V gives CDR1 LGHNA, CDR2 YNFKEQ. The CDR3 has 15 residues. The CDR3 sequence is CASSQLSGGVDTQYF. CDR3 in DNA: TGTGCCAGCAGCCAACTCAGCGGAGGAGTAGATACGCAGTATTTT.

The rearrangement links TRBV4-3 to TRBJ1-6, with no clear D. This CDR3 region has 15 residues. The ends were cut back, 1 base at V and 5 bases at J, with 9 bases in the middle. Germline loops: CDR1 LGHNA, CDR2 YSLEER. DNA of the CDR3: TGCGCCAGCAGCCAAGGCTACGTCAATAATTCACCCCTCCACTTT. It is translated as CASSQGYVNNSPLHF.

V usage is TRBV28 and J usage is TRBJ2-3, with a possible D match to TRBD2 (6 bases). The CDR3 sequence is 16 residues long. Germline-derived CDR1 and CDR2 are MDHEN and SYDVKM. Trimming took 5 bases from V and 2 from J, leaving 17 bases between them. This CDR3 reads CASSEGLSIFTDTQYF. In nucleotides, the CDR3 is TGTGCCAGCAGTGAAGGACTATCAATATTCACAGATACGCAGTATTTT.

This clone appeared a single time. The chain employs TRBV9 and TRBJ2-2; 8 nucleotides align to TRBD1. The CDR3 has 16 amino acids. Trimming at V came to 3 bases and at J to 3 bases, leaving 7 bases not matched to a gene. Germline V gene data show CDR1 as SGDLS and CDR2 as YYNGEE. The CDR3 here is CASSAQGAPDTGELFF. The CDR3 nucleotides are TGTGCCAGCAGCGCCCAGGGGGCCCCCGACACCGGGGAGCTGTTTTTT.

The chain joins TRBV19 to TRBJ1-2; TRBD1 matches 7 bases. The CDR3 runs 13 residues. Germline CDR1 LNHDA, CDR2 SQIVND (reference sequence). Germline trimming cut 7 bases from V and 2 bases from J; bases unmatched to any gene: 4. DNA for the CDR3: TGTGCCAGTACCCAGGACAGGAACTATGGCTACACCTTC. Its protein is CASTQDRNYGYTF.

This chain connects TRBV5-6 to TRBJ2-5; tentatively, D is TRBD1 (6 bases). This CDR3 comprises 13 residues. CDR1 and CDR2 (germline): SGHDT, YYEEEE. Trimming left V 10 bases short and J 1 base short, with 14 bases between. This CDR3 reads CASARQAQETQYF. In DNA form, the CDR3 reads TGTGCCTCCGCCCGACAGGCCCAAGAGACCCAGTACTTC.

CDR3 residues: CASSVTPQGPSYEQYF. The CDR3 DNA reads as TGTGCCAGCAGCGTAACGCCACAGGGTCCGTCCTACGAGCAGTACTTC. This rearrangement joins TRBV9 to TRBJ2-7; D is possibly TRBD1 (6 bases). The CDR3 runs 16 residues. Germline loops: CDR1 SGDLS, CDR2 YYNGEE. V lost 1 base and J lost 1, with 15 bases in between.

The chain recombines TRBV19 with TRBJ1-2; possibly TRBD1 for D (5 bases). CDR3 length: 16 residues. Germline V lookup: CDR1 LNHDA, CDR2 SQIVND (reference sequence). V was clipped by 5 bases and J by 2 bases, with 18 bases between them. The CDR3 DNA reads as TGTGCCAGTAGTGCCACCGCCGACAGCCTGAACTATGGCTACACCTTC. Its translation: CASSATADSLNYGYTF.

The rearrangement uses TRBV6-5 and TRBJ2-5; D unresolved. The V gene's germline CDR1 is MNHEY and CDR2 SVGAGI. The length of the CDR3 is 11 residues. Trimming cost V 8 bases and J 2 bases, with 6 bases left between them. In DNA form, the CDR3 reads TGTGCCAGCCAACTTCAAGAGACCCAGTACTTC. It yields the protein CASQLQETQYF.